A single sample gave rise to the 28 T cell receptor beta chains below, sequenced in a study of graft-versus-host responses after intestinal transplantation. Sequencing used immunoSEQ multiplex PCR; TCRdb keeps in-frame clones, though not all of them. This table has 77,000 or so clones, over 80% appearing once. Sequencing was performed on PBMCs, taken 98 days after intestinal transplantation. These receptors came from a human patient who received an intestinal transplant, so some T cells may come from the graft donor.

The chain couples TRBV5-1 to TRBJ2-7; 8 bases align to TRBD2. CDR1 is SGHRS and CDR2 is YFSETQ in the germline V gene. The V segment lost 1 base and the J segment 6 bases; nucleotides outside the gene matches: 6. This CDR3 spans 14 amino acids. The CDR3 sequence: CASSLTSGLTEQYF. Written as DNA, the CDR3 is TGCGCCAGCAGCTTGACTAGCGGCTTGACCGAGCAGTACTTC.

The V and J genes are TRBV10-2 and TRBJ2-7; 10 bases agree with TRBD1. Germline V lookup: CDR1 WSHSY, CDR2 SAAADI. The V and J ends lost 6 bases and 5 bases, in that order; junction bases with no gene match: 4. The CDR3 length is 13 residues. The CDR3 here is CASSRGTGDEQYF. CDR3 in DNA: TGCGCCAGCAGCAGGGGGACAGGGGACGAGCAGTACTTC.

This clone was recorded once. The chain joins TRBV5-1 to TRBJ1-2; D is undetermined. V lost 3 bases to trimming and J lost 3 bases, with 6 bases between them. The CDR3 is 12 amino acids. CDR1 SGHRS and CDR2 YFSETQ come from the germline V gene. The CDR3 sequence: CASSSSDYGYTF. Here the CDR3 DNA reads TGCGCCAGCAGCTCGTCGGACTATGGCTACACCTTC.

The chain carries TRBV9 and TRBJ1-3; 7 bases align to TRBD1. The CDR3 extends over 16 amino acids. Trimming removed 0 bases from V and 1 base from J; junction bases left unmatched: 4. CDR1 is SGDLS, CDR2 YYNGEE, per germline. The CDR3 DNA follows: TGTGCCAGCAGCGTAGGGGGACAGATTTCTGGAAACACCATATATTTT. Its protein is CASSVGGQISGNTIYF.

The chain employs TRBV6-1 and TRBJ1-5; D might be TRBD1 (6 bases). CDR1 is MNHNS, CDR2 SASEGT, per germline. This CDR3 has 12 residues. Trimming left V 11 bases short and J 2 bases short, with 10 bases between. The CDR3 DNA reads as TGTGCCGGAAACAGGGGCAATCAGCCCCAGCATTTT. Its translation: CAGNRGNQPQHF.

The chain carries TRBV7-3 and TRBJ2-2; D is uncertain. The length of the CDR3 is 13 residues. Germline V gene lookup returns CDR1 SGHTA and CDR2 FQGTGA. V lost 4 bases, J lost 2 bases, and 5 bases lay in between. The CDR3 bases are TGTGCCAGCAGCTCTCCTAACACCGGGGAGCTGTTTTTT. Protein sequence: CASSSPNTGELFF.

The rearrangement links TRBV10-3 to TRBJ2-7; D is ambiguous. Germline CDR1 and CDR2: ENHRY and SYGVKD. The CDR3 is 11 amino acids. Trimming shortened V by 2 bases and J by 4 bases, and 3 bases separated the two germline ends. CDR3 loop: CAISEGYEQYF. CDR3 nucleotide sequence: TGTGCCATCAGTGAGGGTTACGAGCAGTACTTC.

The chain combines TRBV6-5 with TRBJ2-4; possible D gene TRBD1, 6 bases. This CDR3 region has 15 residues. From germline, CDR1 is MNHEY and CDR2 SVGAGI. V lost 2 bases to trimming and J lost 8 bases, with 16 bases between them. CDR3 DNA sequence: TGTGCCAGCAGTTACGGAACAATCAAGGGGGACATTCAGTACTTC. Amino acids: CASSYGTIKGDIQYF.

The chain employs TRBV5-6 and TRBJ2-7; TRBD2 agrees at 13 bases. The CDR3 is 14 amino acids. Per germline, CDR1 SGHDT and CDR2 YYEEEE. V was pared by 2 bases and J by 6 bases, with 2 bases of the junction left unmatched. The CDR3: CASSLGTSGTEQYF. In DNA form, the CDR3 reads TGTGCCAGCAGCTTAGGGACTAGCGGGACCGAGCAGTACTTC.

The CDR3 DNA follows: TGTGCCAGAAGCCCGCGGGGGGCGCGGGTTACCTCCTACGAGCAGTACTTC. Residues: CARSPRGARVTSYEQYF. The chain employs TRBV5-3 and TRBJ2-7, with 8 bases aligning to TRBD2. TRBV5-3 carries the ORF label, with uncertain function. Unmatched junction bases numbered 12, after V lost 4 bases and J lost 0 bases. This CDR3 has 17 amino acids.

The rearrangement uses TRBV11-1 and TRBJ2-5, with TRBD2 matching 13 bases. The better agreement between TRBJ2-7 and the DNA end casts doubt on the J call. The CDR3 is 15 residues long. Per germline, CDR1 SGHAT and CDR2 FQDESV (reference sequence). In DNA form, the CDR3 reads TGTGCCAGCAGCGGGACTAGCGGGGATCCCTACGAGCAGTACTTC. It yields the protein CASSGTSGDPYEQYF.

Regarding this clone: This sample also contains other DNA sequences that code for the same CDR3. The chain uses TRBV2 and TRBJ1-1; a possible D gene is TRBD1 (6 bases). The germline V gene encodes CDR1 SNHLY and CDR2 FYNNEI. The CDR3 is 13 amino acids. V was shortened by 6 bases and J by 1 base, with 9 bases between the two germline ends. For the CDR3, the DNA is TGTGCCAGCAGCGGGACACCGAACACTGAAGCTTTCTTT. This translates into CASSGTPNTEAFF.

This clone was observed once. The V gene is TRBV11-2, the J gene TRBJ2-5, with a possible D match to TRBD2 (6 bases). The CDR3 length is 16 residues. Germline lookup yields CDR1 SGHAT and CDR2 FQNNGV. V lost 2 bases and J 2 bases, leaving 15 bases between the germline ends. The CDR3: CASSLLGGGVQETQYF. The CDR3 DNA sequence: TGTGCCAGCAGCTTATTGGGTGGCGGGGTTCAAGAGACCCAGTACTTC.

The gene calls are TRBV2 and TRBJ2-5; TRBD2 matches at 10 bases. CDR1 and CDR2 from the germline V gene are SNHLY and FYNNEI. CDR3 length equals 15 residues. Losses at the gene ends were 9 bases for V and 0 bases for J; bases not matched to a gene: 7. CDR3 sequence (DNA): TGTGCCAGGGGGATTAGCGGGGGGAACCAAGAGACCCAGTACTTC. This translates into CARGISGGNQETQYF.

V gene TRBV30 combines with J gene TRBJ2-1; 8 bases align to TRBD2. This CDR3 has 15 residues. Losses at the gene ends were 0 bases for V and 4 bases for J; bases not matched to a gene: 5. Per the germline V gene, CDR1 is GTSNPN and CDR2 is SVGIG (reference sequence). This CDR3 reads CAWSVLPSGYNEQFF. The DNA for the CDR3 is TGTGCCTGGAGTGTACTCCCTAGCGGGTACAATGAGCAGTTCTTC.

The rearrangement uses TRBV28 and TRBJ2-6; D is tentatively TRBD1 or TRBD2 (5 bases each). V was clipped by 0 bases and J by 2 bases, with 5 bases between them. Germline V gene sequence: CDR1 MDHEN, CDR2 SYDVKM. The CDR3 contains 15 residues. CDR3 amino acids: CASSLWGPGANVLTF. DNA of the CDR3: TGTGCCAGCAGTTTATGGGGACCTGGGGCCAACGTCCTGACTTTC.

The chain joins TRBV27 to TRBJ1-4; a weak D match, TRBD1 (6 bases). Germline V gene data show CDR1 as MNHEY and CDR2 as SMNVEV (reference sequence). This CDR3 has 16 residues. V gave up 1 base and J gave up 7 bases, with 16 bases separating them. CDR3 DNA sequence: TGTGCCAGCAGTTTATGGGGAGTAGGGGGTTCTGAAAAACTGTTTTTT. Protein sequence: CASSLWGVGGSEKLFF. The variable domain in full, with the rest retrieved from reference TRBV27 and TRBJ1-4, is EAQVTQNPRYLITVTGKKLTVTCSQNMNHEYMSWYRQDPGLGLRQIYYSMNVEVTDKGDVPEGYKVSRKEKRNFPLILESPSPNQTSLYFCASSLWGVGGSEKLFFGSGTQLSVL.

V and J are TRBV5-6 and TRBJ2-2, with D perhaps TRBD1 (5 bases). Germline CDR1 is SGHDT and CDR2 is YYEEEE. V lost 1 base to trimming and J lost 6 bases, with 7 bases between them. The CDR3 is 13 residues long. The CDR3 loop is CASSLTGSGELFF. Written as DNA, the CDR3 is TGTGCCAGCAGCTTGACAGGATCCGGGGAGCTGTTTTTT.

This chain connects TRBV19 to TRBJ2-5; 10 bases align to TRBD1. J was trimmed by 4 bases and V by 5 bases; bases with no gene match: 1. Germline V gene data show CDR1 as LNHDA and CDR2 as SQIVND (reference sequence). The CDR3 has 13 residues. CDR3 residues: CASSWDRGETQYF. CDR3 DNA sequence: TGTGCCAGTAGTTGGGACAGGGGAGAGACCCAGTACTTC.

The V call is TRBV11-2, the J call TRBJ1-2; D gene unclear. The CDR3 sequence is 15 residues long. Germline values: CDR1 SGHAT, CDR2 FQNNGV. V gave up 2 bases and J gave up 2 bases, with 12 bases separating them. Here the CDR3 DNA reads TGTGCCAGCAGCTTACAGGTCCTGGGAAACTATGGCTACACCTTC. As protein: CASSLQVLGNYGYTF.

DNA for the CDR3: TGTGCCAGCAGCCCCATTAGCCCGGGACTAGGAAGAGAGACCCAGTACTTC. Translation gives CASSPISPGLGRETQYF. The gene calls are TRBV7-9 and TRBJ2-5; TRBD2 matches 8 bases. Per germline, CDR1 SEHNR and CDR2 FQNEAQ (reference sequence). With 5 bases clipped from V and 4 bases from J, the junction kept 15 bases outside the gene matches. The CDR3 consists of 17 residues.

The chain couples TRBV11-2 to TRBJ2-4; TRBD1 or TRBD2 may be the D gene (5 bases each). Trimming stripped 2 bases from V and 1 base from J, with 12 bases between. The V gene's germline CDR1 is SGHAT and CDR2 FQNNGV. This CDR3 region has 16 residues. CDR3 loop: CASSLTGTGAKNIQYF. CDR3 in DNA: TGTGCCAGCAGCTTAACCGGGACCGGGGCCAAAAACATTCAGTACTTC.

Here the CDR3 reads CASSSPGQSSYEQYF. The CDR3 DNA reads as TGTGCCAGCAGCTCACCGGGACAGAGCTCCTACGAGCAGTACTTC. This sequence joins TRBV5-4 and TRBJ2-7; 7 bases match TRBD1. With V trimmed by 3 bases and J by 0 bases, 6 bases remained unmatched. CDR1 is SGHNT, CDR2 YYREEE, per germline (reference sequence). The CDR3 is 15 residues long.

This chain joins TRBV11-2 and TRBJ1-1, with no clear D. CDR3 length: 10 amino acids. From germline, CDR1 is SGHAT and CDR2 FQNNGV. V lost 5 bases, J lost 14 bases, and 12 bases lay in between. The chain's CDR3 is CASSGRNVFF. CDR3 DNA sequence: TGTGCCAGCAGCGGACGAAATGTATTCTTT.

The chain carries TRBV19 and TRBJ1-3; D possibly corresponds to TRBD1 (5 bases). The germline CDR1 and CDR2 sequences are LNHDA and SQIVND (reference sequence). Trimming removed 4 bases at V and 0 bases at J, with 10 bases between. This CDR3 region has 15 residues. The chain's CDR3 is CASSTQGFSGNTIYF. The DNA for the CDR3 is TGTGCCAGTAGTACCCAGGGATTCTCTGGAAACACCATATATTTT.

The CDR3 protein is CASSPAIPLEQYF. The CDR3 DNA reads TGTGCCAGCAGTCCGGCTATCCCCCTGGAGCAGTACTTC. The chain uses TRBV27 and TRBJ2-7; D gene unclear. CDR1 is MNHEY and CDR2 is SMNVEV in the germline V gene (reference sequence). The V end was cut by 5 bases, the J end by 7 bases, with 15 bases between. CDR3 length: 13 residues.

The chain uses TRBV21-1 and TRBJ2-7; the DNA was not used to check the table's D call, TRBD1. TRBV21-1 is marked as a pseudogene. The CDR3 covers 14 residues. CDR3 loop: CASTGQGAAYEQYF. In DNA, the CDR3 is TGTGCCAGCACCGGACAGGGGGCAGCCTACGAGCAGTACTTC.

The chain couples TRBV5-6 to TRBJ2-5; D gene unclear. The CDR3 is 15 amino acids. Per germline, CDR1 SGHDT and CDR2 YYEEEE. Trimming stripped 5 bases from V and 3 bases from J, with 17 bases between. The CDR3, as DNA: TGTGCCAGCAGTTCAGACTGGAGAACAAAAGAGACCCAGTACTTC. Amino acid sequence: CASSSDWRTKETQYF. Together with reference TRBV5-6 and TRBJ2-5, the CDR3 gives the full variable domain: DAGVTQSPTHLIKTRGQQVTLRCSPKSGHDTVSWYQQALGQGPQFIFQYYEEEERQRGNFPDRFSGHQFPNYSSELNVNALLLGDSALYLCASSSDWRTKETQYFGPGTRLLVL.